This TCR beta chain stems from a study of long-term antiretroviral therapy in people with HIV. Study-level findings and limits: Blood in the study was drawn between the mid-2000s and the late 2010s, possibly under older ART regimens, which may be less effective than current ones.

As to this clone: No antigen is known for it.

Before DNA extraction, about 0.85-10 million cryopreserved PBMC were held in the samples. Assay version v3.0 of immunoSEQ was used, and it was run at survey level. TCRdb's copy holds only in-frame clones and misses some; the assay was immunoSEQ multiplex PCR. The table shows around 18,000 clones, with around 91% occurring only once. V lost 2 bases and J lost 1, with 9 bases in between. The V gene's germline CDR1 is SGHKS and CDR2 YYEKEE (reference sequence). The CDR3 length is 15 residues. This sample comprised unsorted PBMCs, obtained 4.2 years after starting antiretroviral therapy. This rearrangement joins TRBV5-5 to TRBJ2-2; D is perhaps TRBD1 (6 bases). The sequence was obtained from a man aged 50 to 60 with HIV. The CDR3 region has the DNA TGTGCCAGCAGCTTCGAGGGGGTGAACACCGGGGAGCTGTTTTTT. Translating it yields CASSFEGVNTGELFF.